This T cell receptor beta chain was identified in a study of post-analysis software for immune sequencing data. General study findings and limits: With TRBV5-6, TRBV5-1 and TRBV20-1 included, 4 to 6 TRBV segments were more frequent in patients than in controls.

Unique-molecular-identifier-tagged TCR beta cDNA libraries were used. TCRdb redid the calling of the PCR reads with MiXCR, one entry per CDR3 protein. The sample includes roughly 540,000 distinct CDR3 sequences, around 31% of them seen just once. The CDR3 totals 15 residues. With V trimmed by 4 bases and J by 8 bases, 7 bases remained unmatched. Germline V gene sequence: CDR1 KGHDR, CDR2 SFDVKD. Details on this clonotype: Its antigen is as yet unknown.

The source of this sequence is a girl aged 2 to 17 with multiple sclerosis. Sequences were obtained from blood. The chain links TRBV24-1 to TRBJ1-4, with TRBD1 matching over 9 bases. The CDR3 sequence is CATSDPRTGAEKLFF. The CDR3 DNA is TGTGCCACCAGTGACCCTCGGACAGGGGCCGAAAAACTGTTTTTT.